What follows are 10 T cell receptor beta chains derived from one specimen sequenced in a study of blood T cell repertoires in COVID-19. Repertoires were generated with immunoSEQ multiplex PCR, while TCRdb's copy carries only in-frame clones and drops some. The sample lists about 110,000 clones; approximately 88% were seen once. Sequencing was done on a sample of peripheral blood. These receptors originate from an older woman with acute or convalescent COVID-19.

This clone was detected a few times. V gene TRBV9 combines with J gene TRBJ2-7; 7 bases are shared with TRBD2. The germline CDR1 and CDR2 sequences are SGDLS and YYNGEE. J gave up 5 bases and V 0 bases, and 5 bases lay outside the gene matches. CDR3 length: 14 amino acids. CDR3 region: CASSVASTSDEQYF. The CDR3 DNA follows: TGTGCCAGCAGCGTAGCAAGTACTAGCGACGAGCAGTACTTC.

V gene TRBV6-5 combines with J gene TRBJ1-5; the D is unclear. V shed 6 bases and J shed 0 bases, with 6 bases lying between them. The CDR3 has 13 residues. Germline CDR1 and CDR2: MNHEY and SVGAGI. The CDR3 region has the DNA TGTGCCAGCAGGACGGGTAGCAATCAGCCCCAGCATTTT. This codes for CASRTGSNQPQHF.

This sequence joins TRBV6-5 and TRBJ1-1; possibly TRBD1 for D (6 bases). Trimming cost V 0 bases and J 4 bases, with 12 bases left between them. This CDR3 is built from 15 residues. Germline V CDR1 and CDR2: MNHEY, SVGAGI. Written as DNA, the CDR3 is TGTGCCAGCAGTTACTCGGCAGGGGCGGGCACTGAAGCTTTCTTT. As protein: CASSYSAGAGTEAFF.

This clone was seen only a few times. The chain recombines TRBV28 with TRBJ2-7; 7 bases are a match to TRBD2. Germline values: CDR1 MDHEN, CDR2 SYDVKM. Unmatched junction bases numbered 4, after V lost 7 bases and J lost 1 base. The CDR3 sequence is 13 residues long. CDR3 nucleotides: TGTGCCAGCATAGGCGGGAGTTCCTACGAGCAGTACTTC. Its protein product is CASIGGSSYEQYF.

This sequence joins TRBV29-1 and TRBJ1-1; 7 nucleotides match TRBD1. The V segment lost 4 bases and the J segment 1 base; nucleotides outside the gene matches: 6. In germline, CDR1 is SQVTM, CDR2 ANQGSEA. The CDR3 is made up of 14 amino acids. The CDR3 DNA reads TGCAGCGTTGGAGCCGGGACAGCGAACACTGAAGCTTTCTTT. Amino acid sequence: CSVGAGTANTEAFF.

The gene calls are TRBV11-2 and TRBJ2-3, with a possible D match to TRBD2 (6 bases). CDR1 SGHAT and CDR2 FQNNGV come from the germline V gene. CDR3 length equals 15 residues. V lost 3 bases and J lost 0, with 10 bases in between. CDR3 residues: CASSFYGGSTDTQYF. CDR3 sequence (DNA): TGTGCCAGCAGCTTCTACGGGGGTAGCACAGATACGCAGTATTTT.

The chain uses TRBV19 and TRBJ2-3, with D tentatively TRBD1 (5 bases). The V gene's germline CDR1 is LNHDA and CDR2 SQIVND (reference sequence). This CDR3 has 13 residues. V lost 2 bases to trimming and J lost 4 bases, with 7 bases between them. CDR3 nucleotide sequence: TGTGCCAGTAGTATATTCAGGGCAGATACGCAGTATTTT. Translating gives CASSIFRADTQYF.

The chain is built from TRBV19 and TRBJ1-4; D is ambiguous. V was shortened by 2 bases and J by 2 bases, with 6 bases between the two germline ends. CDR1 LNHDA and CDR2 SQIVND come from the germline V gene (reference sequence). The CDR3 spans 14 residues. The CDR3 loop reads CASSIQVTNEKLFF. In DNA, the CDR3 is TGTGCCAGTAGTATACAGGTGACTAATGAAAAACTGTTTTTT.

The sample holds one count of this clone. The rearrangement uses TRBV5-1 and TRBJ2-1; D remains unclear. V lost 0 bases, J lost 2 bases, and 6 bases lay in between. The germline V gene encodes CDR1 SGHRS and CDR2 YFSETQ. The CDR3 extends over 14 amino acids. Written as DNA, the CDR3 is TGCGCCAGCAGCTTGGACAGCCCCTACAATGAGCAGTTCTTC. Amino acids: CASSLDSPYNEQFF.

The chain couples TRBV6-5 to TRBJ2-7, with D perhaps TRBD2 (5 bases). Germline V gene data show CDR1 as MNHEY and CDR2 as SVGAGI. V was shortened by 6 bases and J by 3 bases, with 15 bases between the two germline ends. The CDR3 is 14 amino acids. CDR3 nucleotide sequence: TGTGCCAGCAGGGACCTGGGAGAGTACTACGAGCAGTACTTC. Translation gives CASRDLGEYYEQYF.